This T cell receptor (beta chain) came from a study of blood T cell repertoires in COVID-19. Study-wide background: Some COVID-19 samples were acute and others convalescent; all came from the United States, Italy and Spain.

Recruits, aged roughly 18 to 90 years, lived in 24 US areas. Germline values: CDR1 SGHTA, CDR2 FQGNSA. The germline V and J ends were trimmed by 4 bases and 6 bases, with 10 bases remaining between them. The CDR3 totals 13 residues. Profiling relied on immunoSEQ multiplex PCR, and the TCRdb table lists in-frame clones only, not all of them. The sample includes over 350,000 clones, approximately 89% of them seen just once. This chain links TRBV7-2 with TRBJ1-5; D remains unclear. The sequencing input was PBMCs or T cells enriched from blood (not recorded which). The TCR originated in a woman between 40 and 50 years old who had been exposed to COVID-19. CDR3: CASSSRISQPQHF. The CDR3 nucleotides are TGTGCCAGCAGCTCCAGAATCAGTCAGCCCCAGCATTTT.